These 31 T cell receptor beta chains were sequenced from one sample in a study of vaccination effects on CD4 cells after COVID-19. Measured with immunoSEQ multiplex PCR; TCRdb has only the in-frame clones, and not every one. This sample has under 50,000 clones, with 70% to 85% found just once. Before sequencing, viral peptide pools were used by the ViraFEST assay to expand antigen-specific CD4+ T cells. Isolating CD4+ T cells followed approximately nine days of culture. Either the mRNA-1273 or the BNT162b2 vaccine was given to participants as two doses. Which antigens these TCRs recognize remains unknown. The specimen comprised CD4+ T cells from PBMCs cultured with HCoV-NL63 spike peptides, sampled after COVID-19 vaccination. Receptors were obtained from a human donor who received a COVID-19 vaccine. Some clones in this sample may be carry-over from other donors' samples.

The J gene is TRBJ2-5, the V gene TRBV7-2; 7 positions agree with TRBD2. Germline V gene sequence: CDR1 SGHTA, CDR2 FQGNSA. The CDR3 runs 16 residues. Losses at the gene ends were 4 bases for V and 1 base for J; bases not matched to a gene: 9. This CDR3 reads CASSSHSGLIQETQYF. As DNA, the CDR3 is TGTGCCAGCAGCTCCCATAGCGGGCTAATCCAAGAGACCCAGTACTTC.

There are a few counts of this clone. CDR3 in amino acids: CASRHNNSPLHF. For the CDR3, the DNA is TGTGCCAGCCGACATAATAATTCACCCCTCCACTTT. This chain links TRBV2 with TRBJ1-6; D gene unclear. CDR1 SNHLY and CDR2 FYNNEI come from the germline V gene. Trimming took off 8 bases at V and 5 bases at J, with 7 bases between the two ends. The CDR3 totals 12 residues. Using reference TRBV2 and TRBJ1-6 for the parts outside the CDR3, the full variable domain is EPEVTQTPSHQVTQMGQEVILRCVPISNHLYFYWYRQILGQKVEFLVSFYNNEISEKSEIFDDQFSVERPDGSNFTLKIRSTKLEDSAMYFCASRHNNSPLHFGNGTRLTVT.

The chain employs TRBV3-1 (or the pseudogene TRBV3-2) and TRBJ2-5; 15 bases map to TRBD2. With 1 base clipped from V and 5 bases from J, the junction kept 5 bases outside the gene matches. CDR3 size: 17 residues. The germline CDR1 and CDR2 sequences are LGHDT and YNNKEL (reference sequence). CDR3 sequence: CASSQAGLAGGFETQYF. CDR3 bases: TGTGCCAGCAGCCAAGCGGGACTAGCGGGGGGCTTTGAGACCCAGTACTTC.

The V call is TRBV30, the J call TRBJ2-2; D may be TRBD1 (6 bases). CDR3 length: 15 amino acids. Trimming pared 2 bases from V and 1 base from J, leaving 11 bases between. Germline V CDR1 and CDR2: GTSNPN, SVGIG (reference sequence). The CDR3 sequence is CAWSPRQVNTGELFF. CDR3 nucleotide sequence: TGTGCCTGGAGTCCTCGACAGGTGAACACCGGGGAGCTGTTTTTT.

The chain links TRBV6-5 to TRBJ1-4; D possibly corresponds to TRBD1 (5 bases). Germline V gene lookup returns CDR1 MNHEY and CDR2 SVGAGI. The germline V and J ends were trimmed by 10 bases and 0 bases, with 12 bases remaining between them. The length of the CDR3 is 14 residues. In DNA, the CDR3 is TGTGCCACTCAATGGGGGGCAACTAATGAAAAACTGTTTTTT. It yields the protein CATQWGATNEKLFF.

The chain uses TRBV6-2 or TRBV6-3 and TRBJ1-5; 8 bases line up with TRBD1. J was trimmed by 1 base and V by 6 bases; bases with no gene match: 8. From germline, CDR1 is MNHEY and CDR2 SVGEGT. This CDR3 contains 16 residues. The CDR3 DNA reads TGTGCCAGCAGCCACCCAGGGGGCCTCAGCAATCAGCCCCAGCATTTT. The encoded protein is CASSHPGGLSNQPQHF.

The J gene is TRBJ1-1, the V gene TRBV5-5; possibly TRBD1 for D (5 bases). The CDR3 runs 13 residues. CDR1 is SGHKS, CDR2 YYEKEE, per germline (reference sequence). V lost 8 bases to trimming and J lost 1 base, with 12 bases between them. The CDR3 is CASSGTANTEAFF. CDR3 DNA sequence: TGTGCCAGTTCCGGGACGGCGAACACTGAAGCTTTCTTT.

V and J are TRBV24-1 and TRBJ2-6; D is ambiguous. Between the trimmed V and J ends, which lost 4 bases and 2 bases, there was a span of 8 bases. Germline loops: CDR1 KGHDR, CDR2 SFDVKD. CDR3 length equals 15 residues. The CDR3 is CATSESRTGANVLTF. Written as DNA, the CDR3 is TGTGCCACCAGTGAGTCGAGAACTGGGGCCAACGTCCTGACTTTC.

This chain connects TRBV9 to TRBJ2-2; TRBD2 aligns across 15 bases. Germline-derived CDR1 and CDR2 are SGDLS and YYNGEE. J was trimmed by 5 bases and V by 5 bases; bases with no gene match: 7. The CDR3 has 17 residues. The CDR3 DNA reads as TGTGCCAGCAGTGGGACTAGCGGGGGGCCGATTACCGGGGAGCTGTTTTTT. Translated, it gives CASSGTSGGPITGELFF.

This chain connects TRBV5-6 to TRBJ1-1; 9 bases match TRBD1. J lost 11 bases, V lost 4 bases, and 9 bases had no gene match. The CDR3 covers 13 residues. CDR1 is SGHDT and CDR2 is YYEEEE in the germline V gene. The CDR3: CASSDGQGFYAFF. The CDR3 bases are TGTGCCAGCAGCGACGGACAGGGGTTTTACGCTTTCTTT.

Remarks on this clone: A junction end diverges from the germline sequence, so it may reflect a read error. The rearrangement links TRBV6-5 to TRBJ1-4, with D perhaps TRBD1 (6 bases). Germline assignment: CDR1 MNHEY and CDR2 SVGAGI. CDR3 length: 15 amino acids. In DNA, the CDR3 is TGTGCCAGCAGTTACGAACAGGGAGGGTTGGGAAAAACTGTTTTT. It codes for CASSYEQGGLGKTVF.

The CDR3 bases are TGTGCCAGTAGTATAGATCCGGGGCGGTATAATCAGCCCCAGCATTTT. This translates into CASSIDPGRYNQPQHF. V and J are TRBV19 and TRBJ1-5; tentatively, D is TRBD1 (5 bases). The CDR3 totals 16 residues. The germline CDR1 and CDR2 sequences are LNHDA and SQIVND (reference sequence). Trimming stripped 0 bases from V and 4 bases from J, with 13 bases between.

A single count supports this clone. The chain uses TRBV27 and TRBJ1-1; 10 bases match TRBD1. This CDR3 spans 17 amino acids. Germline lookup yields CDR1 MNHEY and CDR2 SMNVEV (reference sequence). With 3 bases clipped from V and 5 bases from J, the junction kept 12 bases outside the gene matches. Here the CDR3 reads CASSFKTGGVGRTEAFF. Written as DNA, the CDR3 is TGTGCCAGCAGTTTCAAGACAGGGGGCGTTGGTCGGACTGAAGCTTTCTTT.

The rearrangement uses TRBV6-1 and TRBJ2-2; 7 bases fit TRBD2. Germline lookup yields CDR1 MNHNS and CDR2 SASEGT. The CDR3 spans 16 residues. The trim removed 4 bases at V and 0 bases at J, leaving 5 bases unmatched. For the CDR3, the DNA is TGTGCCAGCAGTGTAGTAAGCGGGGCGAACACCGGGGAGCTGTTTTTT. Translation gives CASSVVSGANTGELFF.

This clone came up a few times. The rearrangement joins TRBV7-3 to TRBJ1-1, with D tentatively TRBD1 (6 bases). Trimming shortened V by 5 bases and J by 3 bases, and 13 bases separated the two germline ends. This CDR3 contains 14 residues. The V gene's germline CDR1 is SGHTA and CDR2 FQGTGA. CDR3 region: CASSLSGEYTEAFF. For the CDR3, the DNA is TGTGCCAGCAGCCTATCAGGGGAATACACTGAAGCTTTCTTT.

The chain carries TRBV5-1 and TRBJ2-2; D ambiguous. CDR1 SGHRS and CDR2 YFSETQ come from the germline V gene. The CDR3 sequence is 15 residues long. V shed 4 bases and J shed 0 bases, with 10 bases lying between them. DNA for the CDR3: TGCGCCAGCAGCGGTGATCTCGCGAACACCGGGGAGCTGTTTTTT. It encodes CASSGDLANTGELFF.

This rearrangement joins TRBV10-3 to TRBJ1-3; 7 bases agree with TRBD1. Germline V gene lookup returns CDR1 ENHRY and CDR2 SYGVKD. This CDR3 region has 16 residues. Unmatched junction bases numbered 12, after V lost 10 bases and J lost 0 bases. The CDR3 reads CATRPGQTYSGNTIYF. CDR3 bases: TGTGCCACTCGGCCGGGACAGACGTACTCTGGAAACACCATATATTTT.

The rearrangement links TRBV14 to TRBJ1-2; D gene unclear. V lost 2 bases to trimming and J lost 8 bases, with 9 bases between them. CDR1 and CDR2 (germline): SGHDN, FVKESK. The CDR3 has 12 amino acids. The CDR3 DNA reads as TGTGCCAGCAGCCAACTTCGGACCGGCTACACCTTC. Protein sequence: CASSQLRTGYTF.

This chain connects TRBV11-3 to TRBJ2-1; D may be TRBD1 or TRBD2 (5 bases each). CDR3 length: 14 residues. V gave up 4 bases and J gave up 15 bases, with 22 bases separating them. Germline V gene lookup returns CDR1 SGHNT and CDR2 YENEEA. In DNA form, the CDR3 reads TGTGCCAGCAGCTCATCAAGGGTCCAGGATGGGGGGTTCTTC. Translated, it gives CASSSSRVQDGGFF.

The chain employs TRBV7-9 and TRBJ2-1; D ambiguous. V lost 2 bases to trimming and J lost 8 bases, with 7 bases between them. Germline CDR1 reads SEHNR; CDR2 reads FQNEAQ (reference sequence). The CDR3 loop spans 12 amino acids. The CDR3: CASSLISDEQFF. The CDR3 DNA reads TGTGCCAGCAGCTTAATTAGTGATGAGCAGTTCTTC. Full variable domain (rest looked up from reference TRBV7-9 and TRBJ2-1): DTGVSQNPRHKITKRGQNVTFRCDPISEHNRLYWYRQTLGQGPEFLTYFQNEAQLEKSRLLSDRFSAERPKGSFSTLEIQRTEQGDSAMYLCASSLISDEQFFGPGTRLTVL.

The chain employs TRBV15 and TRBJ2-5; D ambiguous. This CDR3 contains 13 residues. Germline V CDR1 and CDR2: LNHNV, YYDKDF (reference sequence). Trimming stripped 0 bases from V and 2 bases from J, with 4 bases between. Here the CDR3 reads CATSRDPQETQYF. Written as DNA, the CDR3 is TGTGCCACCAGCAGAGATCCGCAAGAGACCCAGTACTTC.

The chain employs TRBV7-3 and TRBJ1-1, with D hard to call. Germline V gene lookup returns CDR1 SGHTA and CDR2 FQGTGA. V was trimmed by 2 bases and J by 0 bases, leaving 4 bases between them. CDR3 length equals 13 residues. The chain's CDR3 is CASSLEMNTEAFF. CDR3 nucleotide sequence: TGTGCCAGCAGCTTAGAGATGAACACTGAAGCTTTCTTT. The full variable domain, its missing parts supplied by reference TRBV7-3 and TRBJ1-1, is GAGVSQTPSNKVTEKGKYVELRCDPISGHTALYWYRQSLGQGPEFLIYFQGTGAADDSGLPNDRFFAVRPEGSVSTLKIQRTERGDSAVYLCASSLEMNTEAFFGQGTRLTVV.

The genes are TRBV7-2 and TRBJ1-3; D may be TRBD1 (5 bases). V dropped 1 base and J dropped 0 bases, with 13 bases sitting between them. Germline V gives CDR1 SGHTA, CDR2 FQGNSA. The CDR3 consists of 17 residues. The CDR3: CASSLVSGGYSGNTIYF. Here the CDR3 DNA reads TGTGCCAGCAGCTTAGTGTCTGGGGGTTACTCTGGAAACACCATATATTTT.

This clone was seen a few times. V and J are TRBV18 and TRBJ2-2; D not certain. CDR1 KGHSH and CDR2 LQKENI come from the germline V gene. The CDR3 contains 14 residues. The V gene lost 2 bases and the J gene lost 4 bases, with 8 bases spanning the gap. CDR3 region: CASSPTLATGELFF. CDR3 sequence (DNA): TGTGCCAGCTCACCAACTTTGGCCACCGGGGAGCTGTTTTTT.

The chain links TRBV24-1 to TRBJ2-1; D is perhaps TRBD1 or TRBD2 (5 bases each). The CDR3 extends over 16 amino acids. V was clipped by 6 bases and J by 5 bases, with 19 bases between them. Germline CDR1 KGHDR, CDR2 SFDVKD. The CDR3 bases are TGTGCCACCAGTTTTTCCGGGGCCCACCCTAACAATGAGCAGTTCTTC. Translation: CATSFSGAHPNNEQFF.

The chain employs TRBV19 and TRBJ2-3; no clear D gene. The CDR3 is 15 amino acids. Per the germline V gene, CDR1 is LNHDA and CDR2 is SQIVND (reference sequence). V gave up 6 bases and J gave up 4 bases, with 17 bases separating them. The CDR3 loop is CASSLQLGRADTQYF. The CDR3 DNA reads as TGTGCCAGTAGCCTCCAGTTGGGTAGGGCAGATACGCAGTATTTT.

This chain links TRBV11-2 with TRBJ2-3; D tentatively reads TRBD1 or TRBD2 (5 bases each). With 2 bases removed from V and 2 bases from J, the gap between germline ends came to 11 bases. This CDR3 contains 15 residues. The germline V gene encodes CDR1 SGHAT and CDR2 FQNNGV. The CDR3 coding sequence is TGTGCCAGCAGCTTACGAGGGGCCGTCACAGATACGCAGTATTTT. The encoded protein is CASSLRGAVTDTQYF.

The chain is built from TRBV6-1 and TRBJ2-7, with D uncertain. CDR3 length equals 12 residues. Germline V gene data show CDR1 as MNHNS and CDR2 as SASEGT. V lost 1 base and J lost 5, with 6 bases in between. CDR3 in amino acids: CASSEGRNEQYV. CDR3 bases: TGTGCCAGCAGTGAAGGGAGAAACGAGCAGTACGTC.

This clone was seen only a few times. CDR3 protein: CASSINRDEAFF. The CDR3 DNA reads as TGTGCCAGCAGTATTAACAGGGACGAAGCTTTCTTT. The V gene is TRBV6-6, the J gene TRBJ1-1, with TRBD1 as a possible D gene (6 bases). Germline V gene data show CDR1 as MNHNY and CDR2 as SVGAGI (reference sequence). This CDR3 has 12 amino acids. The V and J ends lost 5 bases and 8 bases respectively, with 12 bases between them.

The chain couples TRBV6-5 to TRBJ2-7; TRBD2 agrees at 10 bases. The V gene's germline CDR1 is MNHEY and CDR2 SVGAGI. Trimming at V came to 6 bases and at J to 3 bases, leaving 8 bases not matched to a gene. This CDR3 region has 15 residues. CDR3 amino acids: CASRVAGGDLYEQYV. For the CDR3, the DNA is TGTGCCAGCAGGGTAGCGGGGGGCGACCTCTACGAGCAGTACGTC.

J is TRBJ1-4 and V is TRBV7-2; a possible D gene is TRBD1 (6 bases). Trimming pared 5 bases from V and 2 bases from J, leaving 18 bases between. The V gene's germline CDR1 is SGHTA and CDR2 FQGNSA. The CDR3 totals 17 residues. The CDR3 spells CASSAEGVTTTNEKLFF. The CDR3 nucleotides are TGTGCCAGCAGCGCCGAGGGGGTGACGACGACTAATGAAAAACTGTTTTTT.